These 28 T cell receptor beta chains share one sample of origin, sequenced in a study of T cells in Graves' hyperthyroidism and ophthalmopathy. The investigators amplified TCR beta CDR3 regions from RNA transcripts. Using the HTBI primer set, a first-round RT-PCR was run on the TCR CDR3. MiXCR was run by TCRdb on the multiplex PCR reads, yielding one entry per CDR3 protein. The sample holds roughly 510,000 distinct CDR3 sequences, around 20% seen once. Sequencing was performed on blood. The origin of the receptors is a man aged 18 to 35 with Graves' hyperthyroidism.

This clonotype was seen a few times. V is TRBV2 and J is TRBJ1-5; D uncertain. Germline V gene sequence: CDR1 SNHLY, CDR2 FYNNEI. The CDR3 spans 14 residues. V gave up 4 bases and J gave up 0 bases, with 7 bases separating them. The CDR3 region is CASSGAFSNQPQHF. CDR3 coding DNA: TGTGCCAGCAGTGGAGCATTTAGCAATCAGCCCCAGCATTTT.

This clonotype was recorded many times. This could be a read error, since a much larger clone is one nucleotide away. The J gene is TRBJ2-4, the V gene TRBV6-5; TRBD1 matches at 9 bases. This CDR3 has 14 amino acids. The V gene's germline CDR1 is MNHEY and CDR2 SVGAGI. The CDR3 DNA reads TGTGCCAGCACTTTGGGACAGGGTGAGGACATTAAGTACTTC. Residues: CASTLGQGEDIKYF.

The CDR3 reads CSVDPGQNTEAFF. DNA for the CDR3: TGCAGCGTTGACCCTGGACAGAACACTGAAGCTTTCTTT. The gene calls are TRBV29-1 and TRBJ1-1; perhaps TRBD1 as D (5 bases). Trimming stripped 3 bases from V and 1 base from J, with 9 bases between. Germline values: CDR1 SQVTM, CDR2 ANQGSEA. There are 13 residues in the CDR3. The full variable domain, completed using reference TRBV29-1 and TRBJ1-1, is SAVISQKPSRDICQRGTSLTIQCQVDSQVTMMFWYRQQPGQSLTLIATANQGSEATYESGFVIDKFPISRPNLTFSTLTVSNMSPEDSSIYLCSVDPGQNTEAFFGQGTRLTVV.

CDR3 in DNA: TGCAGTGCTAGGCCCCCAACCACGACTAGCGGGGACGAGCAGTACTTC. Residues: CSARPPTTTSGDEQYF. The genes are TRBV20-1 and TRBJ2-7, with 11 bases matching TRBD2. CDR3 length equals 16 residues. Trimming took 3 bases from V and 5 from J; bases not matched to a gene: 12. The germline V gene has CDR1 DFQATT and CDR2 SNEGSKA (reference sequence).

This chain uses TRBV6-2 or TRBV6-3 with TRBJ1-2; D perhaps matches TRBD1 (6 bases). The CDR3 consists of 12 residues. CDR1 is MNHEY and CDR2 is SVGEGT in the germline V gene. Deletions cut 6 bases from V and 10 bases from J, with 15 bases between. CDR3 in amino acids: CASSHEYRAYTF. CDR3 nucleotide sequence: TGTGCCAGCAGCCACGAGTACAGGGCCTACACCTTC.

Worth noting for this clonotype: At one end, the junction sequence differs from germline, possibly due to a read error. This chain joins TRBV12-3 or TRBV12-4 and TRBJ1-1; D might be TRBD1 (5 bases). This CDR3 region has 13 residues. CDR3 loop: CASRRGADTGAFF. The CDR3 region has the DNA TGTGCCAGCAGGCGGGGAGCGGACACTGGAGCTTTCTTT.

The chain uses TRBV5-1 and TRBJ2-7; 8 nucleotides agree with TRBD1. Germline CDR1 is SGHRS and CDR2 is YFSETQ. V lost 0 bases to trimming and J lost 5 bases; unmatched junction nucleotides: 13. CDR3 length: 17 amino acids. The CDR3 sequence: CASSLEKGDRGINEQYF. CDR3 nucleotide sequence: TGCGCCAGCAGCTTGGAAAAAGGAGACAGGGGTATTAACGAGCAGTACTTC.

Note on this clonotype: With a much larger clone just one base away, this may be a read error. This sequence joins TRBV29-1 and TRBJ1-2; TRBD1 agrees at 7 bases. Germline CDR1 SQVTM, CDR2 ANQGSEA. V lost 6 bases, J lost 4 bases, and 2 bases stayed unmatched. The CDR3 length is 11 residues. The CDR3 is CSVTGSYGYTF. CDR3 DNA: TGCAGCGTGACAGGGAGCTATGGCTACACCTTC. The full variable domain, in which reference TRBV29-1 and TRBJ1-2 provide the parts outside the CDR3, is SAVISQKPSRDICQRGTSLTIQCQVDSQVTMMFWYRQQPGQSLTLIATANQGSEATYESGFVIDKFPISRPNLTFSTLTVSNMSPEDSSIYLCSVTGSYGYTFGSGTRLTVV.

This clonotype has just a few counts. The V gene is TRBV4-2, the J gene TRBJ1-2, with TRBD1 matching over 10 bases. The trim removed 2 bases at V and 4 bases at J, leaving 7 bases unmatched. This CDR3 is built from 16 residues. Germline assignment: CDR1 LGHNA and CDR2 YNFKEQ. The DNA for the CDR3 is TGTGCCAGCAGCCAACCCCGGGACAGGGGTGGCTATGGCTACACCTTC. It codes for CASSQPRDRGGYGYTF.

The table lists this clonotype with many counts. CDR3: CASSVMTENTEAFF. CDR3 nucleotide sequence: TGTGCCAGCAGTGTCATGACGGAGAACACTGAAGCTTTCTTT. V gene TRBV6-1 combines with J gene TRBJ1-1; no clear D. V lost 4 bases to trimming and J lost 1 base, with 10 bases between them. This CDR3 spans 14 amino acids. Germline V lookup: CDR1 MNHNS, CDR2 SASEGT.

Ten or more counts support this clonotype. The chain recombines TRBV11-3 with TRBJ2-7; perhaps TRBD1 as D (5 bases). V lost 5 bases and J lost 6, with 17 bases in between. The CDR3 runs to 14 residues. CDR1 SGHNT and CDR2 YENEEA come from the germline V gene. CDR3 region: CASSSIGVFREQYF. The DNA of the CDR3 is TGTGCCAGCAGCAGTATAGGGGTATTCCGCGAGCAGTACTTC.

This clonotype was found many times. The chain couples TRBV12-3 or TRBV12-4 to TRBJ2-2, with unresolved D. V lost 2 bases and J 5 bases, leaving 6 bases between the germline ends. CDR3 size: 13 residues. The DNA of the CDR3 is TGTGCCAGCAGTTTAAGTATGACCGGGGAGCTGTTTTTT. It codes for CASSLSMTGELFF.

This clonotype has ten or more counts. This chain uses TRBV27 with TRBJ2-7; possibly TRBD1 for D (6 bases). This CDR3 contains 15 residues. The V and J ends lost 6 bases and 3 bases respectively, with 18 bases between them. Germline-derived CDR1 and CDR2 are MNHEY and SMNVEV (reference sequence). The CDR3 region has the DNA TGTGCCAGCAGCCCCGGGACACTTCTTCTCTACGAGCAGTACTTC. Translated: CASSPGTLLLYEQYF.

This clonotype showed up just a few times. V usage is TRBV4-2 and J usage is TRBJ2-7; D unresolved. Deletions cut 0 bases from V and 2 bases from J, with 2 bases between. The CDR3 has 12 residues. Germline CDR1 LGHNA, CDR2 YNFKEQ. This chain's CDR3 is CASSQETYEQYF. The CDR3 bases are TGTGCCAGCAGCCAAGAAACCTACGAGCAGTACTTC.

In its sample, this clonotype was seen many times. The chain employs TRBV11-2 and TRBJ2-6; D gene uncertain. Germline CDR1 SGHAT, CDR2 FQNNGV. The CDR3 spans 15 residues. Deletions cut 5 bases from V and 2 bases from J, with 10 bases between. CDR3 in DNA: TGTGCCAGCAGCCTAATAAGGGCTGGGGCCAACGTCCTGACTTTC. This codes for CASSLIRAGANVLTF.

This clonotype was seen many times. This chain connects TRBV5-6 to TRBJ2-5; 7 nucleotides match TRBD1. From germline, CDR1 is SGHDT and CDR2 YYEEEE. The CDR3 totals 16 residues. Losses at the gene ends were 4 bases for V and 5 bases for J; bases not matched to a gene: 14. CDR3 protein: CASSIPPLRGPETQYF. Here the CDR3 DNA reads TGTGCCAGCAGCATACCTCCCTTGAGGGGGCCCGAGACCCAGTACTTC.

This clonotype showed up many times. The chain is built from TRBV20-1 and TRBJ2-7; D is ambiguous. Germline V lookup: CDR1 DFQATT, CDR2 SNEGSKA (reference sequence). V lost 1 base and J lost 4, with 14 bases in between. The CDR3 is 14 amino acids. CDR3 region: CSARVTDLGYEQYF. The CDR3 nucleotides are TGCAGTGCTAGAGTGACCGACCTCGGATACGAGCAGTACTTC.

This clonotype came up many times. The V gene is TRBV5-1, the J gene TRBJ2-4; D is uncertain. Trimming removed 4 bases from V and 8 bases from J, with 13 bases in between. CDR1 is SGHRS and CDR2 is YFSETQ in the germline V gene. The CDR3 loop spans 13 amino acids. The CDR3 here is CASSRRPADIQYF. CDR3 nucleotides: TGCGCCAGCAGCCGCCGCCCCGCGGACATTCAGTACTTC.

In its sample, this clonotype was seen many times. The J gene is TRBJ1-2, the V gene TRBV27; D remains unclear. V gave up 2 bases and J gave up 0 bases, with 7 bases separating them. This CDR3 region has 14 residues. CDR1 is MNHEY, CDR2 SMNVEV, per germline (reference sequence). The CDR3 here is CASSLRGANYGYTF. The CDR3 DNA reads as TGTGCCAGCAGTTTACGTGGAGCTAACTATGGCTACACCTTC.

The chain couples TRBV27 to TRBJ2-7; TRBD1 matches at 9 bases. Germline V gene lookup returns CDR1 MNHEY and CDR2 SMNVEV (reference sequence). V lost 4 bases, J lost 5 bases, and 9 bases stayed unmatched. This CDR3 spans 15 amino acids. CDR3 sequence reads: CASSSSGTGFHEQYF. DNA for the CDR3: TGTGCCAGCAGTTCGTCCGGGACAGGGTTCCACGAGCAGTACTTC.

The CDR3 loop is CASSVTGKEFGYTF. The CDR3 bases are TGTGCCAGCAGTGTTACAGGGAAAGAATTCGGCTACACCTTC. The chain combines TRBV2 with TRBJ1-2; possible D gene TRBD1, 6 bases. The germline CDR1 and CDR2 sequences are SNHLY and FYNNEI. The CDR3 sequence is 14 residues long. The V gene lost 4 bases and the J gene lost 8 bases, with 17 bases spanning the gap.

The chain employs TRBV30 and TRBJ2-7; D gene unclear. V was cut by 4 bases and J by 6 bases, with 19 bases left in between. The germline V gene encodes CDR1 GTSNPN and CDR2 SVGIG (reference sequence). This CDR3 comprises 14 residues. The CDR3 spells CAWNVEAAGVEQYF. The CDR3 nucleotides are TGTGCCTGGAATGTTGAGGCGGCAGGCGTCGAGCAGTACTTC.

As for this clonotype: The conserved phenylalanine or tryptophan is not found at the CDR3 terminus, so this likely reflects a read error. The V call is TRBV12-3 or TRBV12-4, the J call TRBJ1-1; weak D call: TRBD1 (5 bases). The CDR3 has 13 residues. CDR3 coding DNA: TGTGCCAGCTGTTTCGACAGGAACACTGAAGCTTTCGTT. Translation: CASCFDRNTEAFV.

This clonotype was detected a few times. A read error may produce the germline difference seen at one junction end. The chain combines TRBV6-1 with TRBJ2-4, with TRBD2 matching 8 bases. The CDR3 contains 14 residues. CDR1 and CDR2 (germline): MNHNS, SASEGT. The chain's CDR3 is CASTGSREGNIKYF. CDR3 DNA sequence: TGTGCCAGCACTGGCTCCCGGGAGGGAAACATTAAGTACTTC.

This clonotype occurred many times. The rearrangement links TRBV4-2 to TRBJ2-5, with 7 bases identical to TRBD1. CDR3 size: 16 residues. Germline CDR1 and CDR2: LGHNA and YNFKEQ. Unmatched junction bases numbered 12, after V lost 3 bases and J lost 5 bases. The CDR3 protein is CASSQIRTGNGETQYF. CDR3 DNA sequence: TGTGCCAGCAGCCAGATCCGGACAGGCAACGGGGAGACCCAGTACTTC.

The V call is TRBV15, the J call TRBJ2-7; TRBD1 matches at 9 bases. The CDR3 is 13 amino acids. Germline-derived CDR1 and CDR2 are LNHNV and YYDKDF (reference sequence). Trimming at V came to 8 bases and at J to 2 bases, leaving 4 bases not matched to a gene. The CDR3 DNA reads as TGTGCCACCCGGGACAGGGTAACCTACGAGCAGTACTTC. This gives the protein CATRDRVTYEQYF.

The chain couples TRBV4-1 to TRBJ1-5; 8 bases map to TRBD1. Germline V gene sequence: CDR1 MGHRA, CDR2 YSYEKL. The junction had 8 bases not matched to a gene; V was cut back by 0 bases and J by 10 bases. The CDR3 length is 15 residues. The CDR3 here is CASSQDWAGGGPQHF. CDR3 DNA: TGCGCCAGCAGCCAAGATTGGGCAGGGGGCGGTCCCCAGCATTTT.

In its sample, this clonotype was seen a few times. A much larger clone sits a single nucleotide away, making a read error possible. The genes are TRBV29-1 and TRBJ1-1; D remains ambiguous. The CDR3 length is 12 residues. Germline assignment: CDR1 SQVTM and CDR2 ANQGSEA. This CDR3 reads CSVVGRNTGAFF. The CDR3 bases are TGCAGCGTTGTAGGGCGGAACACTGGAGCTTTCTTT.